This T cell receptor beta chain was recovered during a study of glioma-infiltrating T cells. Regarding the study as a whole: Tissue-blood divergence was below expectation in non-neoplastic patients, above in gliomas. Tissue and blood shared very few CDR3 sequences.

Many counts were recorded for this clonotype. Its antigen is undetermined. Amplification of TCR alpha and beta CDR3 regions from RNA used iRepertoire nested multiplex PCR. One-step reverse transcription and amplification started from roughly 100-400 ng of tissue mRNA or PBMC total RNA. TCRdb re-analysed the multiplex PCR reads in MiXCR, keeping a single row per CDR3 protein. The data hold about 140,000 distinct CDR3 sequences, with 35% to 50% observed a single time. The receptor was derived from a human donor with low-grade glioma or glioblastoma, undergoing nonglioma brain surgery, or in good health (not recorded which). Sequencing was carried out using glioma tissue, nonneoplastic brain tissue, or PBMCs (not recorded which).

CDR3 region: CASSYPGQETQYF. As DNA, the CDR3 is TGTGCCAGCAGTTACCCAGGTCAAGAGACCCAGTACTTC. The chain is built from TRBV6-2 or TRBV6-3 and TRBJ2-5; D not certain. The V and J ends lost 2 bases and 2 bases respectively, with 6 bases between them. CDR1 MNHEY and CDR2 SVGEGT come from the germline V gene. CDR3 length: 13 residues.